This T cell receptor (beta chain) was observed in a study of blood T cell repertoires in COVID-19. Study at large: Acute and convalescent COVID-19 samples came from the United States, Italy and Spain. PBMCs, B-cell-depleted T cells, or T cells were the source of the cDNA or gDNA that made up the material.

Authors' processing steps: For nucleated cells, counts were estimated from reference gene primer amplification. Method: immunoSEQ multiplex PCR; TCRdb's copy keeps in-frame clones and lacks some. V and J calls plus clone size are reproduced from that table; the DNA served to infer D and trimming. The sample yields 150,000 to 200,000 clones, approximately 86% seen once. This clone occurred a few times. Germline V CDR1 and CDR2: SEHNR, FQNEAQ (reference sequence). CDR3 size: 15 residues. Unmatched junction bases numbered 4, after V lost 5 bases and J lost 2 bases. This clonotype was sampled from a man aged 45 to 65 with active or convalescent COVID-19. Sequenced material: peripheral blood. The genes are TRBV7-9 and TRBJ2-3; 10 bases are shared with TRBD2. The CDR3 DNA reads as TGTGCCAGCAGCCGCGGGACTAGCGACACAGATACGCAGTATTTT. Translated: CASSRGTSDTDTQYF.